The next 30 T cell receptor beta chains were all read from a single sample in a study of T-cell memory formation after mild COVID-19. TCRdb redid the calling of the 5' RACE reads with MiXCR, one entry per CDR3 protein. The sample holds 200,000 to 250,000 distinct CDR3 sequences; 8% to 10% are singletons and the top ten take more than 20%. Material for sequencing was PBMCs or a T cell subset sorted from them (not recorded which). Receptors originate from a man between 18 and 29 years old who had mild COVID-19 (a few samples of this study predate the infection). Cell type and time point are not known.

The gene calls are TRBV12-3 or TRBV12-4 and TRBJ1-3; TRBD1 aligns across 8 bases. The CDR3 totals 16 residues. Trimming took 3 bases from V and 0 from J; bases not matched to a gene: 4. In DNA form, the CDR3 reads TGTGCCAGCAGTTTCCACAGGGGGGGCTCTGGAAACACCATATATTTT. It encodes CASSFHRGGSGNTIYF.

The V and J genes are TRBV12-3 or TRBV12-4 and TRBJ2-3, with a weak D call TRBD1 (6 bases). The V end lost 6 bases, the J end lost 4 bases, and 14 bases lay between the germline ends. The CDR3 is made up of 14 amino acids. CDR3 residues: CASRQGGFADTQYF. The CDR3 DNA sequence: TGTGCCAGCAGGCAAGGGGGTTTTGCAGATACGCAGTATTTT.

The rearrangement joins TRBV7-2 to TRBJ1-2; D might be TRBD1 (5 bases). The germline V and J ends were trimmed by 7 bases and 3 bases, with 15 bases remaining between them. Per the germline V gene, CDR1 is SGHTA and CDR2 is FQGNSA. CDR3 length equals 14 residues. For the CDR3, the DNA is TGTGCCAGCACCCCTGGGGGGGTCGACTATGGCTACACCTTC. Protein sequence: CASTPGGVDYGYTF.

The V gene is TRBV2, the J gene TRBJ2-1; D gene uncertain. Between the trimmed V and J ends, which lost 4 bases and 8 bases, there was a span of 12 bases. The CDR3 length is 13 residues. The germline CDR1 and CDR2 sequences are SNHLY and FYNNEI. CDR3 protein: CASSVLGVHEQFF. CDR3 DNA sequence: TGTGCCAGCAGTGTTCTTGGGGTACATGAGCAGTTCTTC.

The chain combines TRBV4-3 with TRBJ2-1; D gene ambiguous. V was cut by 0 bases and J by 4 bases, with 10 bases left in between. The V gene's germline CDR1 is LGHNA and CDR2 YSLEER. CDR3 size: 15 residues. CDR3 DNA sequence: TGCGCCAGCAGCCAAGATGGGTACACTTACAATGAGCAGTTCTTC. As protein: CASSQDGYTYNEQFF.

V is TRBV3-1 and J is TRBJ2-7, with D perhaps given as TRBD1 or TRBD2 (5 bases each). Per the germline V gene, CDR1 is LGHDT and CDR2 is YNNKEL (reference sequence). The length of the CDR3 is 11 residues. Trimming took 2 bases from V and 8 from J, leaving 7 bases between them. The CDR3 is CASSQWGKQYF. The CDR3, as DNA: TGTGCCAGCAGCCAATGGGGGAAGCAGTACTTC.

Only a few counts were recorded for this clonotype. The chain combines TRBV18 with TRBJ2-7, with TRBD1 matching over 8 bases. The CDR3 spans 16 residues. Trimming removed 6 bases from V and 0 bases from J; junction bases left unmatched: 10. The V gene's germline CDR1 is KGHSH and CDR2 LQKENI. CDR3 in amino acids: CASSRGTGQSSYEQYV. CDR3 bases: TGTGCCAGCTCCCGGGGGACAGGTCAAAGCTCCTACGAGCAGTACGTC.

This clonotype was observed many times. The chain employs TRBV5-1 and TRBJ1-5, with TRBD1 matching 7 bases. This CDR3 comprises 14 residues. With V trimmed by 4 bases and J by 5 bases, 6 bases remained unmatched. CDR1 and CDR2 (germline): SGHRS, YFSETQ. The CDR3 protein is CASSQWTGDQPQHF. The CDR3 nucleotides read TGCGCCAGCAGCCAGTGGACAGGCGATCAGCCCCAGCATTTT.

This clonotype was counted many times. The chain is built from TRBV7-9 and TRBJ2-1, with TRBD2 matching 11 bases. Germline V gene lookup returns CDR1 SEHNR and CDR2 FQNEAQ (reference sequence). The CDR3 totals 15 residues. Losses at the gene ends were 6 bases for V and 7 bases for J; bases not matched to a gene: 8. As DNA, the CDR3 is TGTGCCAGCAGGTATAGCGGGGGGGCGCTTAATGAGCAGTTCTTC. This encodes CASRYSGGALNEQFF.

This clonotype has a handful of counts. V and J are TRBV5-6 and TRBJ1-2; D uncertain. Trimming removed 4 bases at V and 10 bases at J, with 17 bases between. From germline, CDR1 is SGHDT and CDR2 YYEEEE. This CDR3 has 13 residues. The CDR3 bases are TGTGCCAGCAGCGGCCGGACCCCTGGTGACTACACCTTC. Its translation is CASSGRTPGDYTF.

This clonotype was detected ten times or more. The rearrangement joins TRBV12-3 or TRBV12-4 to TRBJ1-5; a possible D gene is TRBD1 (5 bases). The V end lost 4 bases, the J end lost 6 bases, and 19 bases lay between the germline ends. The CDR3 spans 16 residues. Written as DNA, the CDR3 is TGTGCCAGCAGTTATAGCCCCGCAGGGTTGAGTCAGCCCCAGCATTTT. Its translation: CASSYSPAGLSQPQHF.

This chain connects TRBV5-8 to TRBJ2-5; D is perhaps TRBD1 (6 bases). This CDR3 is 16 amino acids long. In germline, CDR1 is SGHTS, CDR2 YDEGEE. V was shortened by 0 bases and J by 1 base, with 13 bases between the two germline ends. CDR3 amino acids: CASSLAVQGTQETQYF. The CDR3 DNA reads TGTGCCAGCAGCTTGGCCGTACAGGGAACCCAAGAGACCCAGTACTTC.

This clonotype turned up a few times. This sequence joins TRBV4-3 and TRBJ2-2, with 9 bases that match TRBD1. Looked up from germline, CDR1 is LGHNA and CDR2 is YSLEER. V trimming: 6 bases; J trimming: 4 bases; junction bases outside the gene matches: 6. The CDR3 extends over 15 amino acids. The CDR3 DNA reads TGCGCCAGCAGTCCCCGGGACAGGGCCACCGGGGAGCTGTTTTTT. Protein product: CASSPRDRATGELFF.

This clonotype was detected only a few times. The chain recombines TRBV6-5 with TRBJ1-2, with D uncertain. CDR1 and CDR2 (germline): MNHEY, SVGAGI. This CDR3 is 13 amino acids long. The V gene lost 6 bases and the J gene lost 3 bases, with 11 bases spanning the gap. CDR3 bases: TGTGCCAGCAGGCAATCTGGGGACTATGGCTACACCTTC. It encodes CASRQSGDYGYTF.

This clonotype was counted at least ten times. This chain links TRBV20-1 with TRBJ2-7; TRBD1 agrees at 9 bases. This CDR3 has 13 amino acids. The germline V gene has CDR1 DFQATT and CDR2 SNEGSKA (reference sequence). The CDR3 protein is CSADRDRDYEQYF. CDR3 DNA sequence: TGCAGCGCAGACCGGGACAGGGACTACGAGCAGTACTTC.

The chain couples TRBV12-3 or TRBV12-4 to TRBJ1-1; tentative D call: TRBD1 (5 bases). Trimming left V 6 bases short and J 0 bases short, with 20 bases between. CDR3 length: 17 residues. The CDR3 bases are TGTGCCAGCAGCGCCCTACTAGGGGTCCCCATGAACACTGAAGCTTTCTTT. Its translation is CASSALLGVPMNTEAFF.

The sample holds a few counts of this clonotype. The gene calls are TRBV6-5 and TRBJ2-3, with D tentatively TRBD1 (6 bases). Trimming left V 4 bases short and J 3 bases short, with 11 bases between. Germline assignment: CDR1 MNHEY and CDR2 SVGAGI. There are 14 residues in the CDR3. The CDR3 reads CASSSQGITDTQYF. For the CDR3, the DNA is TGTGCCAGCAGTTCCCAGGGGATTACAGATACGCAGTATTTT.

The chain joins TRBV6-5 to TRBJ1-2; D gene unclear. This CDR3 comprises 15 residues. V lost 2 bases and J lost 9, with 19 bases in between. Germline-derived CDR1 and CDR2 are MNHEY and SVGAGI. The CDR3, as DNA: TGTGCCAGCAGTTACCCCGGGCCTCGAGGCCATAGCTACACCTTC. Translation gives CASSYPGPRGHSYTF.

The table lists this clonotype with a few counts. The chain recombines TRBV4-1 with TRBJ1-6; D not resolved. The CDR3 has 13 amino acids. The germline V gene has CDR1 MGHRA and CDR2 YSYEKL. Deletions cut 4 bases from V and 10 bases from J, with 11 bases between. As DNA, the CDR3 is TGCGCCAGCAGCCTCCTCGTGGGGTCACCCCTCCACTTT. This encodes CASSLLVGSPLHF.

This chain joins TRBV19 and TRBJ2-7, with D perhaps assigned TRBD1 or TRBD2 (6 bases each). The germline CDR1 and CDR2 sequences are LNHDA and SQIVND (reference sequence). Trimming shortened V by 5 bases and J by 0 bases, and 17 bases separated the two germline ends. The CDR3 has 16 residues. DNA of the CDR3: TGTGCCAGTAGTGGAGGCCGCGGGACATCCTCCTACGAGCAGTACTTC. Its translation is CASSGGRGTSSYEQYF.

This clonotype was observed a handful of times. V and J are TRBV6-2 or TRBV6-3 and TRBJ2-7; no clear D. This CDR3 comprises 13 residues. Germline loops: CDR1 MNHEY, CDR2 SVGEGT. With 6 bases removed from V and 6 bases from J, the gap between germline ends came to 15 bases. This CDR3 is CASSPQLGSEQYV. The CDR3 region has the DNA TGTGCCAGCAGCCCCCAATTGGGTTCCGAGCAGTACGTC.

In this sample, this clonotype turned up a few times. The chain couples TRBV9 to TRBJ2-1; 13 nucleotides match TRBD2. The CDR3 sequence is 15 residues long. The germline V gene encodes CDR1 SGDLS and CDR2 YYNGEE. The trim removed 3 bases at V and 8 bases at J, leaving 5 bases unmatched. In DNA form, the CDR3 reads TGTGCCAGCAGCGCCCGGACTAGCGGGGGTTATGAGCAGTTCTTC. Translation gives CASSARTSGGYEQFF.

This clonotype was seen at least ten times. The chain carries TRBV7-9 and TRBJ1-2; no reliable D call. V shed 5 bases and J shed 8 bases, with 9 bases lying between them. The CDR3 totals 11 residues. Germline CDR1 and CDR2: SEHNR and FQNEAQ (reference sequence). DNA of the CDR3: TGTGCCAGCAGCCCCGAGATGGGCTACACCTTC. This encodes CASSPEMGYTF.

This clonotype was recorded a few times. This CDR3 reads CSARGARHSPYEQYF. CDR3 in DNA: TGCAGTGCTAGAGGAGCCCGGCACAGTCCCTACGAGCAGTACTTC. The chain recombines TRBV20-1 with TRBJ2-7; D remains ambiguous. CDR3 size: 15 residues. The V end was cut by 1 base, the J end by 2 bases, with 15 bases between. Germline assignment: CDR1 DFQATT and CDR2 SNEGSKA (reference sequence).

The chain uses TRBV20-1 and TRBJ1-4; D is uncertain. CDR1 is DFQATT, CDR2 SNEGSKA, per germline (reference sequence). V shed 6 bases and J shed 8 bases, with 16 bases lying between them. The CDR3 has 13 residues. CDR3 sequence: CSASGRPREKLFF. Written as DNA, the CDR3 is TGCAGTGCCAGTGGCCGGCCTCGGGAAAAACTGTTTTTT.

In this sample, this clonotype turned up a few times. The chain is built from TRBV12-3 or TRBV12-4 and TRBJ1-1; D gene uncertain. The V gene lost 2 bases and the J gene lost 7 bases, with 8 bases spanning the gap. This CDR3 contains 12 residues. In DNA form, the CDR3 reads TGTGCCAGCAGTTTATTATGGGATGAAGCTTTCTTT. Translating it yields CASSLLWDEAFF.

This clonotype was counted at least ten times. In DNA, the CDR3 is TGTGCTAGTGGTACCACGGAAGAGACCCAGTACTTC. It yields the protein CASGTTEETQYF. This sequence joins TRBV12-5 and TRBJ2-5, with D unclear. The germline CDR1 and CDR2 sequences are LGHNT and FRNRAP. There are 12 residues in the CDR3. Trimming cost V 5 bases and J 3 bases, with 7 bases left between them.

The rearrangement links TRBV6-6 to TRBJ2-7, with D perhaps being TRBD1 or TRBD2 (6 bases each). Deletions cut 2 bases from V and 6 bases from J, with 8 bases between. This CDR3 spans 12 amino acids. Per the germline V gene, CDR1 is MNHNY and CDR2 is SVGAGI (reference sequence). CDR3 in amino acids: CASSYTGAEQYV. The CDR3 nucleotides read TGTGCCAGCAGTTACACGGGGGCCGAGCAGTACGTC.

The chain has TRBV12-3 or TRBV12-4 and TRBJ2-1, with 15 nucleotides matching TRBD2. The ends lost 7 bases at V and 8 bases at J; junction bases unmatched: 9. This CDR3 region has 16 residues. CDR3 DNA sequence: TGTGCCAGCACCCAGGGACTAGCGGGGGGTATCGATGAGCAGTTCTTC. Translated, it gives CASTQGLAGGIDEQFF.

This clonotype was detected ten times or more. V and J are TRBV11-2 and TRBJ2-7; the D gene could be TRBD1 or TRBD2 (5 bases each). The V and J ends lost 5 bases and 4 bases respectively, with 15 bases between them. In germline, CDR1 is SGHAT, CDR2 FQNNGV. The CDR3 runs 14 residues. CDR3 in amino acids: CASSRDQGGYEQYV. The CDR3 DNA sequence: TGTGCCAGCAGCAGGGACCAGGGTGGATACGAGCAGTACGTC.